This TCR beta chain was found in a study of beta chain features in type 1 diabetes. Study outcomes and limitations: There was a moderate but significant shortening of TCRB CDR3s in all four CD4+ subsets of Type 1 diabetes patients. More deletions and fewer insertions at VDJ junctions were seen in type 1 diabetes patients. The question of HLA type influencing TCRB rearrangement was one that remained unresolved here.

Sequencing targeted expressed TCRB transcripts, as all isolated RNA had been reverse transcribed. Deep immunoSEQ sequencing covered naive, central memory and regulatory T cell samples. Sequencing was performed with immunoSEQ multiplex PCR; in TCRdb, only in-frame clones are kept and a portion is missing. The sample shows 640,000 or so clones, over 12% of them seen only once. As for this clone: The antigen is unknown.

J lost 6 bases, V lost 5 bases, and 6 bases had no gene match. The germline CDR1 and CDR2 sequences are LGHNA and YNFKEQ. The CDR3 consists of 14 residues. V gene TRBV4-2 combines with J gene TRBJ2-7; 11 positions agree with TRBD1. Sequencing was performed on naive CD4+ T cells from blood. The source is a man aged 18 to 35 with type 1 diabetes. The CDR3 DNA is TGTGCCAGCAGCGAGGACAGGGGGCCGGGCGAGCAGTACTTC. The encoded protein is CASSEDRGPGEQYF.